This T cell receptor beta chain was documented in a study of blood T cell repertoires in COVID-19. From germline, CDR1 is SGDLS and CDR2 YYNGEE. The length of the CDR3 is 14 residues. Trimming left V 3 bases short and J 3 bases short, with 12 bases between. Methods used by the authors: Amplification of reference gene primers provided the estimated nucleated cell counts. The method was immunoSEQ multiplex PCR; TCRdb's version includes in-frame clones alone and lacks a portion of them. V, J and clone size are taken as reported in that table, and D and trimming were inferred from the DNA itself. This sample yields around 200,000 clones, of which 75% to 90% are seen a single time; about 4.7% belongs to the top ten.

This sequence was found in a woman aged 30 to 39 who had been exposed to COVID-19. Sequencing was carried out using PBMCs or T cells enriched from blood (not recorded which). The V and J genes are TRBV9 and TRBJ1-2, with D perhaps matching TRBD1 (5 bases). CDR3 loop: CASSAPGSDYGYTF. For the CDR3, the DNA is TGTGCCAGCAGCGCCCCAGGGTCGGACTATGGCTACACCTTC.